A single sample is the source of the 21 T cell receptor beta chains below, sequenced in a study of radiation and T cells in renal cell carcinoma. Time point reported: blood 2 weeks post-SBRT. The sample's treatment: 15 Gy SBRT to primary tumor, nephrectomy 4 weeks later. Only in-frame clones appear in the TCRdb table, and some are missing; sequencing was by immunoSEQ multiplex PCR. The sample lists 150,000 to 180,000 clones; approximately 90% were seen once. Sequences were derived from blood, sampled from a patient whose treatment included radiotherapy and nephrectomy. All receptors come from a woman aged 45 to 65 with renal cell carcinoma.

V and J are TRBV4-3 and TRBJ1-5; D remains unclear. This CDR3 is built from 15 residues. The germline V gene has CDR1 LGHNA and CDR2 YSLEER. Trimming removed 4 bases at V and 2 bases at J, with 12 bases between. The CDR3 coding sequence is TGCGCCAGCAGCCCATCGACGCTGGGCAATCAGCCCCAGCATTTT. Its translation is CASSPSTLGNQPQHF.

The rearrangement joins TRBV5-1 to TRBJ1-4, with TRBD1 as a possible D gene (5 bases). The CDR3 contains 15 residues. Germline loops: CDR1 SGHRS, CDR2 YFSETQ. V lost 4 bases, J lost 6 bases, and 16 bases lay in between. In DNA form, the CDR3 reads TGCGCCAGCAGCCCCGCCGGGACTAGGGATGAAAAACTGTTTTTT. It yields the protein CASSPAGTRDEKLFF.

This chain links TRBV30 with TRBJ2-5, with unresolved D. V was cut by 0 bases and J by 3 bases, with 11 bases left in between. Germline values: CDR1 GTSNPN, CDR2 SVGIG (reference sequence). CDR3 length: 14 residues. DNA for the CDR3: TGTGCCTGGAGTGTACTGGGCGCCAAAGAGACCCAGTACTTC. Its translation: CAWSVLGAKETQYF.

The chain carries TRBV25-1 and TRBJ2-7; D is undetermined. The ends were cut back, 6 bases at V and 0 bases at J, with 15 bases in the middle. The germline CDR1 and CDR2 sequences are MGHDK and SYGVNS. CDR3 length: 15 residues. In DNA form, the CDR3 reads TGTGCCAGCAGCTCGCTCGCCTTAGGCTCCTACGAGCAGTACTTC. Translating it yields CASSSLALGSYEQYF.

This clone was seen just once. The chain couples TRBV6-6 to TRBJ2-7; no reliable D call. The CDR3 is 14 amino acids. Germline lookup yields CDR1 MNHNY and CDR2 SVGAGI (reference sequence). Trimming cost V 4 bases and J 0 bases, with 10 bases left between them. The CDR3 loop reads CASSLDLSSYEQYF. DNA of the CDR3: TGTGCCAGCAGTTTAGATCTAAGCTCCTACGAGCAGTACTTC.

This clone was detected a few times. V and J are TRBV4-3 and TRBJ2-4; D ambiguous. Germline values: CDR1 LGHNA, CDR2 YSLEER. This CDR3 has 16 amino acids. Trimming removed 0 bases at V and 6 bases at J, with 15 bases between. The CDR3 region has the DNA TGCGCCAGCAGCCAAGATACTACCACTCAGGCAAACATTCAGTACTTC. It yields the protein CASSQDTTTQANIQYF.

In its sample, this clone was seen once. The rearrangement links TRBV6-6 to TRBJ2-1, with 10 bases that match TRBD2. CDR1 is MNHNY and CDR2 is SVGAGI in the germline V gene (reference sequence). This CDR3 is 15 amino acids long. V gave up 7 bases and J gave up 2 bases; unmatched junction bases: 5. The CDR3 here is CASTISGGPYNEQFF. The CDR3 nucleotides read TGTGCCAGCACCATTAGCGGGGGGCCCTACAATGAGCAGTTCTTC.

This sequence joins TRBV7-2 and TRBJ1-1; maybe TRBD1 (6 bases). The CDR3 is 16 amino acids. CDR1 is SGHTA, CDR2 FQGNSA, per germline. Trimming pared 3 bases from V and 3 bases from J, leaving 17 bases between. The CDR3 region has the DNA TGTGCCAGCAGCTTGGGCAGGCAGGGGCGGGACACTGAAGCTTTCTTT. Protein: CASSLGRQGRDTEAFF.

This clone came up once. The chain has TRBV7-2 and TRBJ2-5; TRBD2 matches 10 bases. This CDR3 comprises 16 residues. Germline CDR1 and CDR2: SGHTA and FQGNSA. Trimming took 1 base from V and 0 from J; bases not matched to a gene: 2. In DNA form, the CDR3 reads TGTGCCAGCAGCTTAGGGACTAGCGGCTACCAAGAGACCCAGTACTTC. Translated, it gives CASSLGTSGYQETQYF.

This sequence joins TRBV10-1 and TRBJ2-5; D possibly corresponds to TRBD1 (7 bases). CDR3 length: 12 residues. V lost 10 bases to trimming and J lost 5 bases, with 14 bases between them. CDR1 is WNHNN and CDR2 is SYGVQD in the germline V gene (reference sequence). The CDR3 loop is CATQGGNETQYF. The DNA of the CDR3 is TGCGCCACCCAGGGGGGTAACGAGACCCAGTACTTC.

The chain is built from TRBV6-1 and TRBJ1-5; unclear D gene. Per germline, CDR1 MNHNS and CDR2 SASEGT. V lost 7 bases to trimming and J lost 2 bases, with 9 bases between them. The CDR3 covers 13 residues. The CDR3 bases are TGTGCCAGCATAAGGTTCGGCAATCAGCCCCAGCATTTT. Encoded protein: CASIRFGNQPQHF.

This rearrangement joins TRBV28 to TRBJ1-6; D remains unclear. The CDR3 spans 15 residues. Germline values: CDR1 MDHEN, CDR2 SYDVKM. V was pared by 6 bases and J by 7 bases, with 16 bases between. CDR3 sequence (DNA): TGTGCCAGCAGGCCTCCGGGAATACGAAATTCACCCCTCCACTTT. It yields the protein CASRPPGIRNSPLHF.

The sample holds one count of this clone. This rearrangement joins TRBV11-2 to TRBJ1-1, with D maybe TRBD1 (5 bases). The ends were cut back, 5 bases at V and 11 bases at J, with 24 bases in the middle. This CDR3 is built from 15 residues. Germline assignment: CDR1 SGHAT and CDR2 FQNNGV. The DNA of the CDR3 is TGTGCCAGCAGCCCCGGGGGGGGATCCCTAATGAAGGCTTTCTTT. Encoded protein: CASSPGGGSLMKAFF.

J is TRBJ2-3 and V is TRBV6-5; D not certain. The CDR3 consists of 13 residues. The V gene's germline CDR1 is MNHEY and CDR2 SVGAGI. The V end was cut by 0 bases, the J end by 7 bases, with 8 bases between. The CDR3 reads CASSYSGGNTQYF. CDR3 DNA sequence: TGTGCCAGCAGTTACTCGGGTGGGAATACGCAGTATTTT.

This clone is a singleton in its sample. The gene calls are TRBV10-3 and TRBJ2-7; D may be TRBD2 (5 bases). V was shortened by 1 base and J by 5 bases, with 18 bases between the two germline ends. Germline loops: CDR1 ENHRY, CDR2 SYGVKD. CDR3 length equals 16 residues. In nucleotides, the CDR3 is TGTGCCATCAGTGAGTTCCAGGACTCCCCGGGTCACGAGCAGTACTTC. Encoded protein: CAISEFQDSPGHEQYF.

The chain recombines TRBV7-9 with TRBJ2-1, with D perhaps TRBD2 (6 bases). Germline V gene sequence: CDR1 SEHNR, CDR2 FQNEAQ (reference sequence). The CDR3 length is 18 residues. Trimming pared 4 bases from V and 0 bases from J, leaving 19 bases between. In DNA, the CDR3 is TGTGCCAGCAGCTCGGAAGGCGTCGCGGGGTTCTCCTACAATGAGCAGTTCTTC. Amino acid sequence: CASSSEGVAGFSYNEQFF.

The J gene is TRBJ2-1, the V gene TRBV5-1; TRBD1 is a possible D gene (5 bases). The CDR3 spans 14 residues. The germline gives CDR1 SGHRS, CDR2 YFSETQ. The V and J ends lost 2 bases and 2 bases respectively, with 8 bases between them. This chain's CDR3 is CASSFDSTYNEQFF. CDR3 DNA sequence: TGCGCCAGCAGCTTTGACAGTACCTACAATGAGCAGTTCTTC.

The chain joins TRBV7-2 to TRBJ1-5; D unclear. The germline CDR1 and CDR2 sequences are SGHTA and FQGNSA. The CDR3 runs to 13 residues. V shed 2 bases and J shed 5 bases, with 7 bases lying between them. This CDR3 is CASSLTGDQPQHF. The CDR3 coding sequence is TGTGCCAGCAGCTTAACTGGAGATCAGCCCCAGCATTTT.

The chain recombines TRBV10-2 with TRBJ1-4, with D perhaps matching TRBD1 (5 bases). Trimming left V 6 bases short and J 0 bases short, with 11 bases between. CDR1 is WSHSY, CDR2 SAAADI, per germline. CDR3 length: 15 residues. The CDR3 protein is CASRVRGATNEKLFF. CDR3 coding DNA: TGCGCCAGCAGGGTTAGGGGAGCAACTAATGAAAAACTGTTTTTT.

In this sample, this clone turned up once. This chain connects TRBV7-9 to TRBJ1-4; 10 nucleotides line up with TRBD1. The CDR3 loop spans 14 amino acids. CDR1 is SEHNR, CDR2 FQNEAQ, per germline (reference sequence). J was trimmed by 8 bases and V by 5 bases; bases with no gene match: 5. The DNA for the CDR3 is TGTGCCAGCAGCAGACAGGGGGCTAGGGAAAAACTGTTTTTT. It translates to CASSRQGAREKLFF. The full variable domain, rest sourced from reference TRBV7-9 and TRBJ1-4, is DTGVSQNPRHKITKRGQNVTFRCDPISEHNRLYWYRQTLGQGPEFLTYFQNEAQLEKSRLLSDRFSAERPKGSFSTLEIQRTEQGDSAMYLCASSRQGAREKLFFGSGTQLSVL.

Points on this clone: The sample carries other DNA sequences with the same CDR3. This chain uses TRBV6-5 with TRBJ1-2; D is unresolved. The CDR3 length is 11 residues. Germline V gene sequence: CDR1 MNHEY, CDR2 SVGAGI. The germline V and J ends were trimmed by 5 bases and 5 bases, with 6 bases remaining between them. The CDR3 bases are TGTGCCAGCAGTCCAGGTTATGGCTACACCTTC. Protein sequence: CASSPGYGYTF.